Given below is one T cell receptor beta chain in context. What it binds is unknown. TCR beta CDR3 sequences were amplified from RNA transcripts. First-round RT-PCR of the TCR CDR3 relied on the HTBI primer set. TCRdb called the multiplex PCR reads again in MiXCR, with one record for every CDR3 protein. The sample records hundreds of thousands of distinct CDR3 sequences, around 15% being singletons. This record comes from a study of T cells in Graves' hyperthyroidism and ophthalmopathy. Study at large: Specimen type is peripheral blood, collected at initial diagnosis prior to any treatment.

Study results and limitations: Most expanded thyroid clonotypes above 0.001 also appeared in blood.

Enrolled ophthalmopathy patients presented with a Clinical Activity Score of at least 3, a NOSPECS grade of at least 4, and disease duration under 3 months. The sequence was obtained from a woman in her sixties or seventies with Graves' ophthalmopathy. The source material was blood.

CDR3 protein: CVRLGEGPDTQYF. The CDR3 DNA reads as TGTGTCAGGCTAGGAGAGGGGCCCGATACGCAGTATTTT. V and J are TRBV2 and TRBJ2-3, with D perhaps matching TRBD1 or TRBD2 (5 bases each). This CDR3 has 13 amino acids. Per germline, CDR1 SNHLY and CDR2 FYNNEI.